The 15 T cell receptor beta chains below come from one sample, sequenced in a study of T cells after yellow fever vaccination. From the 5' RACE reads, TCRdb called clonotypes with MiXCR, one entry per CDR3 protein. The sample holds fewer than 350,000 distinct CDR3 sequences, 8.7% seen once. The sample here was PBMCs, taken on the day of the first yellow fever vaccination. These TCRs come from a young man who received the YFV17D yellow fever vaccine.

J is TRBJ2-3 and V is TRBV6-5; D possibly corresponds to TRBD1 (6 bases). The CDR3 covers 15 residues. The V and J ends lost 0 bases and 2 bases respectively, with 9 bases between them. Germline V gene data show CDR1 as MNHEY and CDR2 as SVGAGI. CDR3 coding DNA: TGTGCCAGCAGTTACTCCTACAGGGCCACAGATACGCAGTATTTT. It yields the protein CASSYSYRATDTQYF.

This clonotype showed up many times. The CDR3 sequence: CASSWSPAVTQYF. The CDR3 DNA sequence: TGTGCCAGCAGCTGGTCCCCAGCGGTTACGCAGTATTTT. V usage is TRBV6-1 and J usage is TRBJ2-3, with D tentatively TRBD2 (5 bases). The germline V and J ends were trimmed by 6 bases and 8 bases, with 15 bases remaining between them. Germline assignment: CDR1 MNHNS and CDR2 SASEGT. This CDR3 is 13 amino acids long.

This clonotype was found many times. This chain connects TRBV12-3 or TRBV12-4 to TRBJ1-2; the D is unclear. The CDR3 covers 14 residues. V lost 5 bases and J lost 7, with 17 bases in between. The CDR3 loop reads CASSLAPNDRGYTF. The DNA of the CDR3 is TGTGCCAGCAGTCTTGCCCCCAATGATCGTGGCTACACCTTC.

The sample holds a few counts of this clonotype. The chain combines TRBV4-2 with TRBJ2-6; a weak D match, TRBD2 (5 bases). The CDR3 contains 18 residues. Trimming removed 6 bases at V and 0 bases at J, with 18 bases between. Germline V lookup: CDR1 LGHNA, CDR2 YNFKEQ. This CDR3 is CASRTGGPGNSGANVLTF. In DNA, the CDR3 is TGTGCCAGCAGAACCGGCGGACCGGGGAACTCTGGGGCCAACGTCCTGACTTTC.

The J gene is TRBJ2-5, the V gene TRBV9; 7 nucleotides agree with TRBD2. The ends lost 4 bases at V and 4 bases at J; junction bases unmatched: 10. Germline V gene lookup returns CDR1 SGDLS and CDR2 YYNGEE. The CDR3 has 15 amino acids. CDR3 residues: CASSLGAGEVETQYF. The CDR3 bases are TGTGCCAGCAGCCTCGGGGCGGGGGAGGTAGAGACCCAGTACTTC.

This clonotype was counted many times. CDR3 in DNA: TGCGCCAGCAGCGAGACACTGACTAGCGGGGAGCATACGCAGTATTTT. Protein: CASSETLTSGEHTQYF. The V gene is TRBV5-1, the J gene TRBJ2-3, with TRBD2 identical over 11 bases. Germline CDR1 is SGHRS and CDR2 is YFSETQ. The V gene end was trimmed by 4 bases and the J gene end by 7 bases; junction bases not matched to a gene: 11. The CDR3 covers 16 residues.

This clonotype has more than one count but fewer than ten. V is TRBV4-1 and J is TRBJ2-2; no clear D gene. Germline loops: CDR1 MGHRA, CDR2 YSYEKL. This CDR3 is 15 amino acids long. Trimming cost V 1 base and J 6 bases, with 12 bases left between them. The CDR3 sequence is CASSQGVTWAGELFF. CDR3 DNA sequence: TGCGCCAGCAGCCAAGGAGTCACCTGGGCCGGGGAGCTGTTTTTT.

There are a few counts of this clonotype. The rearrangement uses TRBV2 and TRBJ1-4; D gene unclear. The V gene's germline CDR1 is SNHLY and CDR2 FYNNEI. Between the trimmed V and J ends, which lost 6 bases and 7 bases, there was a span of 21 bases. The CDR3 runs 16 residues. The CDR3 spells CASSESSGFSAEKLFF. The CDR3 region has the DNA TGTGCCAGCAGCGAAAGTTCGGGTTTTAGTGCTGAAAAACTGTTTTTT.

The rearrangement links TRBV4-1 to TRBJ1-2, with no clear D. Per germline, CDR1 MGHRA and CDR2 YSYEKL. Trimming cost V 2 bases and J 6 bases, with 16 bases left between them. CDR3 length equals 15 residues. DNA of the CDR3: TGCGCCAGCAGCCAACTCCTTTTGGCACGACATGGCTACACCTTC. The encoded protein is CASSQLLLARHGYTF.

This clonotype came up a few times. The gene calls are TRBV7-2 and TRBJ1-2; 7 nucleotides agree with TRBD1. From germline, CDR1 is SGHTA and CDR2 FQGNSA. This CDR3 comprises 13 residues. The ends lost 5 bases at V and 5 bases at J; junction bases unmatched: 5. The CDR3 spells CASSTRQGYGYTF. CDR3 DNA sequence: TGTGCCAGCAGCACCCGACAGGGATATGGCTACACCTTC.

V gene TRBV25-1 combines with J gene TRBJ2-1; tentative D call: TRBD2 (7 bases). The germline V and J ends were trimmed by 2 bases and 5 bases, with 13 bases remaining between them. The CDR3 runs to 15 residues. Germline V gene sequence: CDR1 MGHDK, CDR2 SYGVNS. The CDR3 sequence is CASSEGGGAHNEQFF. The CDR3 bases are TGTGCCAGCAGTGAAGGGGGGGGCGCACACAATGAGCAGTTCTTC.

The CDR3 DNA reads as TGTGCCAGCAGTTATCGTGCGGGGGGCACAGATACGCAGTATTTT. It encodes CASSYRAGGTDTQYF. The J gene is TRBJ2-3, the V gene TRBV2; 7 bases agree with TRBD2. With V trimmed by 5 bases and J by 1 base, 6 bases remained unmatched. Looked up from germline, CDR1 is SNHLY and CDR2 is FYNNEI. The CDR3 has 15 residues.

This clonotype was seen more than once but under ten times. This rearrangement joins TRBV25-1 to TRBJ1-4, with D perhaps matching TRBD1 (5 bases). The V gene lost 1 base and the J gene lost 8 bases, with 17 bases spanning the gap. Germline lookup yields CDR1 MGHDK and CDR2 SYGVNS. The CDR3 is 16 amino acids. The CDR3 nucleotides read TGTGCCAGCAGTGAATCCCCGGCAGGGATCGGAGAAAAACTGTTTTTT. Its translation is CASSESPAGIGEKLFF.

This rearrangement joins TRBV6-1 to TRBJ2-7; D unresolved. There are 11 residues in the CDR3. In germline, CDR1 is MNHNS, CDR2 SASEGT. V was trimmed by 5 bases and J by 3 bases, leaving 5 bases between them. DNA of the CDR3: TGTGCCAGCAGTAACTACTACGAGCAGTACTTC. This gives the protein CASSNYYEQYF.

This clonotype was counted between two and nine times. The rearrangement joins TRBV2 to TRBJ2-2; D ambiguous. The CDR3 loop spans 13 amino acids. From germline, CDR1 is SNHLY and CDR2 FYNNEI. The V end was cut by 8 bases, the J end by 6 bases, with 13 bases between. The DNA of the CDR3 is TGTGCCAGCCGCGAAGAACGGGCCGGGGAGCTGTTTTTT. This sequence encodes CASREERAGELFF.